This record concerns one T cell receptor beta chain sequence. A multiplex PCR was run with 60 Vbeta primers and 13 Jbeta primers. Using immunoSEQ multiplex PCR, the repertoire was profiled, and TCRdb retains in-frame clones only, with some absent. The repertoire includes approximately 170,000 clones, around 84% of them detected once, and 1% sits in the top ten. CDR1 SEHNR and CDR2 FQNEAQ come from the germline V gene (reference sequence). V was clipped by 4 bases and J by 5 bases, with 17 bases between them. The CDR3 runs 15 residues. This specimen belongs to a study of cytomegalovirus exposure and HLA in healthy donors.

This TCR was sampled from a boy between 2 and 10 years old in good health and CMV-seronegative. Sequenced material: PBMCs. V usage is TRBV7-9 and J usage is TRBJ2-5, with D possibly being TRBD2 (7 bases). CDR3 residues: CASSSTRGGAETQYF. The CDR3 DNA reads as TGTGCCAGCAGCTCGACTAGGGGGGGGGCCGAGACCCAGTACTTC. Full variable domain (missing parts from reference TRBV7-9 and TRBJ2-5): DTGVSQNPRHKITKRGQNVTFRCDPISEHNRLYWYRQTLGQGPEFLTYFQNEAQLEKSRLLSDRFSAERPKGSFSTLEIQRTEQGDSAMYLCASSSTRGGAETQYFGPGTRLLVL.